The 32 T cell receptor beta chains given below trace back to one sample, sequenced in a study of naive and memory T cell subsets. Ligated cDNA underwent four rounds of PCR with nested alpha and beta constant region primers and SP2. TCRdb re-derived calls from the 5' RACE reads in MiXCR, one entry per CDR3 protein. The sample holds roughly 62,000 distinct CDR3 sequences, roughly 6.7% seen once. The library had UMIs added by 3' ligation of an oligonucleotide to TCR cDNA. The receptors derive from a male donor in good health.

Remarks on this clonotype: This sequence may be a read error, since a much larger clone differs from it by one base. The chain employs TRBV12-3 or TRBV12-4 and TRBJ2-5; D call uncertain. The CDR3 sequence is 12 residues long. This CDR3 reads CVSSLSTETQYF. For the CDR3, the DNA is TGTGTCAGCAGCCTTAGTACGGAGACCCAGTACTTC.

Many counts were recorded for this clonotype. The chain is built from TRBV19 and TRBJ2-1; possibly TRBD2 for D (6 bases). Trimming removed 4 bases from V and 9 bases from J, with 16 bases in between. The CDR3 sequence is 14 residues long. The germline CDR1 and CDR2 sequences are LNHDA and SQIVND (reference sequence). CDR3 loop: CASSTGTVATEQFF. The CDR3 nucleotides read TGTGCCAGTAGTACCGGGACTGTAGCTACTGAGCAGTTCTTC.

The J gene is TRBJ1-2, the V gene TRBV20-1; D may be TRBD1 (5 bases). CDR1 DFQATT and CDR2 SNEGSKA come from the germline V gene (reference sequence). V lost 1 base and J 2 bases, leaving 14 bases between the germline ends. The CDR3 length is 15 residues. The DNA of the CDR3 is TGCAGTGCTAGAGTGGGGGACTTACGAAACTATGGCTACACCTTC. It codes for CSARVGDLRNYGYTF.

There are a few counts of this clonotype. The V call is TRBV19, the J call TRBJ1-5; TRBD1 matches 7 bases. Germline V gives CDR1 LNHDA, CDR2 SQIVND (reference sequence). CDR3 length: 16 residues. Trimming at V came to 2 bases and at J to 2 bases, leaving 6 bases not matched to a gene. The CDR3 loop is CASSIIPGGGNQPQHF. The DNA of the CDR3 is TGTGCCAGTAGTATAATCCCAGGGGGAGGCAATCAGCCCCAGCATTTT.

The table lists this clonotype with many counts. V gene TRBV6-5 combines with J gene TRBJ1-1; D gene uncertain. The length of the CDR3 is 17 residues. Germline V CDR1 and CDR2: MNHEY, SVGAGI. V lost 0 bases to trimming and J lost 1 base, with 15 bases between them. In DNA form, the CDR3 reads TGTGCCAGCAGTTACTCGTATGAGCCGGCTTCGAACACTGAAGCTTTCTTT. Its protein is CASSYSYEPASNTEAFF.

This clonotype was detected many times. The J gene is TRBJ2-3, the V gene TRBV18; no firm D call. The V gene lost 5 bases and the J gene lost 3 bases, with 18 bases spanning the gap. CDR3 length: 16 residues. CDR1 and CDR2 (germline): KGHSH, LQKENI. The CDR3 DNA reads as TGTGCCAGCTCAGGTCTGGGGTCAACAGCAACAGATACGCAGTATTTT. Its protein product is CASSGLGSTATDTQYF.

In this sample, this clonotype turned up many times. The rearrangement links TRBV3-1 to TRBJ2-1; TRBD2 might be the D (5 bases). Germline V gene data show CDR1 as LGHDT and CDR2 as YNNKEL (reference sequence). This CDR3 spans 15 amino acids. V was clipped by 1 base and J by 3 bases, with 10 bases between them. CDR3 region: CASSQASPGYNEQFF. The CDR3 nucleotides read TGTGCCAGCAGCCAAGCTAGCCCCGGCTACAATGAGCAGTTCTTC.

The chain recombines TRBV18 with TRBJ1-6; tentatively, D is TRBD1 (5 bases). Looked up from germline, CDR1 is KGHSH and CDR2 is LQKENI. This CDR3 comprises 17 residues. The V gene lost 3 bases and the J gene lost 15 bases, with 27 bases spanning the gap. CDR3: CASSPRSTGPQFRFLHF. The CDR3 DNA reads TGTGCCAGCTCACCTAGGTCGACGGGACCGCAATTCAGGTTCCTCCACTTT. The full variable domain, with the rest looked up from reference TRBV18 and TRBJ1-6, is NAGVMQNPRHLVRRRGQEARLRCSPMKGHSHVYWYRQLPEEGLKFMVYLQKENIIDESGMPKERFSAEFPKEGPSILRIQQVVRGDSAAYFCASSPRSTGPQFRFLHFGNGTRLTVT.

The V and J genes are TRBV5-1 and TRBJ2-3; TRBD1 is a possible D gene (5 bases). CDR3 length: 15 amino acids. The V and J ends lost 0 bases and 1 base respectively, with 9 bases between them. The germline V gene has CDR1 SGHRS and CDR2 YFSETQ. CDR3 coding DNA: TGCGCCAGCAGCTTGGAAGGCAGGGGCACAGATACGCAGTATTTT. The encoded protein is CASSLEGRGTDTQYF.

The table lists this clonotype with a few counts. The V and J genes are TRBV5-4 and TRBJ2-7; 9 bases line up with TRBD1. V trimming: 4 bases; J trimming: 4 bases; junction bases outside the gene matches: 15. Germline lookup yields CDR1 SGHNT and CDR2 YYREEE (reference sequence). CDR3 length equals 17 residues. This chain's CDR3 is CASSGDRVREGRYEQYF. The CDR3, as DNA: TGTGCCAGCAGCGGGGACAGGGTCAGAGAGGGGCGATACGAGCAGTACTTC.

This clonotype was observed a few times. The V call is TRBV23-1, the J call TRBJ2-2; D is undetermined. TRBV23-1 is assigned to the ORF class and has an uncertain function. The V end lost 0 bases, the J end lost 2 bases, and 10 bases lay between the germline ends. This CDR3 is 16 amino acids long. The CDR3 nucleotides read TGCGCCAGCAGTCAATCGGCAGATAAAAACACCGGGGAGCTGTTTTTT. Its protein product is CASSQSADKNTGELFF.

The chain uses TRBV3-1 and TRBJ1-2, with D perhaps TRBD1 (5 bases). The CDR3 spans 14 residues. Germline loops: CDR1 LGHDT, CDR2 YNNKEL (reference sequence). The V and J ends lost 3 bases and 5 bases respectively, with 13 bases between them. CDR3 sequence reads: CASSQNGAEYGYTF. The CDR3, as DNA: TGTGCCAGCAGCCAGAACGGGGCTGAGTATGGCTACACCTTC.

This clonotype appeared many times. V and J are TRBV19 and TRBJ2-1; TRBD2 agrees at 11 bases. With V trimmed by 6 bases and J by 6 bases, 4 bases remained unmatched. This CDR3 is built from 14 residues. Per the germline V gene, CDR1 is LNHDA and CDR2 is SQIVND (reference sequence). In DNA form, the CDR3 reads TGTGCCAGTAGATATAGCGGGAGGGCCAATGAGCAGTTCTTC. This gives the protein CASRYSGRANEQFF.

The sample holds many counts of this clonotype. The V call is TRBV20-1, the J call TRBJ2-5; D possibly corresponds to TRBD1 (5 bases). V dropped 3 bases and J dropped 7 bases, with 15 bases sitting between them. The length of the CDR3 is 13 residues. The V gene's germline CDR1 is DFQATT and CDR2 SNEGSKA (reference sequence). The CDR3 reads CSARGPGLVTQYF. For the CDR3, the DNA is TGCAGTGCTAGGGGTCCAGGGTTGGTGACCCAGTACTTC.

In this sample, this clonotype turned up a few times. The chain employs TRBV5-4 and TRBJ1-1, with D possibly being TRBD1 (6 bases). V was cut by 5 bases and J by 4 bases, with 15 bases left in between. There are 14 residues in the CDR3. Per germline, CDR1 SGHNT and CDR2 YYREEE (reference sequence). The DNA for the CDR3 is TGTGCCAGCAGTGGGAAGGGGGGGGGCACTGAAGCTTTCTTT. Encoded protein: CASSGKGGGTEAFF.

This clonotype appeared a few times. DNA for the CDR3: TGCAGTGCTAGGACCGGGGGGAGCCAAGAGACCCAGTACTTC. It encodes CSARTGGSQETQYF. V gene TRBV20-1 combines with J gene TRBJ2-5; 7 nucleotides agree with TRBD2. The CDR3 contains 14 residues. V was clipped by 3 bases and J by 1 base; unmatched bases: 5. Germline loops: CDR1 DFQATT, CDR2 SNEGSKA (reference sequence).

The chain employs TRBV19 and TRBJ1-1; D is ambiguous. CDR1 and CDR2 from the germline V gene are LNHDA and SQIVND (reference sequence). The CDR3 consists of 13 residues. V lost 8 bases to trimming and J lost 0 bases, with 10 bases between them. This CDR3 reads CASGEQLNTEAFF. Here the CDR3 DNA reads TGTGCCAGTGGTGAGCAATTGAACACTGAAGCTTTCTTT.

This clonotype has a count of ten or more. The chain is built from TRBV20-1 and TRBJ2-5, with 13 bases that match TRBD2. V lost 6 bases, J lost 4 bases, and 2 bases stayed unmatched. Germline V gene sequence: CDR1 DFQATT, CDR2 SNEGSKA (reference sequence). The length of the CDR3 is 13 residues. DNA for the CDR3: TGCAGTGCCGGACTAGCGGGAGTAGAGACCCAGTACTTC. The encoded protein is CSAGLAGVETQYF.

The table lists this clonotype with a few counts. This sequence joins TRBV18 and TRBJ1-5; TRBD1 agrees at 9 bases. The CDR3 totals 19 residues. Germline assignment: CDR1 KGHSH and CDR2 LQKENI. After removal of 7 bases from V and 0 bases from J, the junction contained 16 bases not matched to a gene. The CDR3 loop reads CASFPDRDRALYSNQPQHF. As DNA, the CDR3 is TGTGCCAGCTTCCCCGATCGGGACAGGGCGCTCTATAGCAATCAGCCCCAGCATTTT.

Turning to this clonotype: A single base separates this from a much larger clone, so it may be a read error. The chain joins TRBV29-1 to TRBJ2-1; 9 nucleotides align to TRBD2. The ends lost 1 base at V and 10 bases at J; junction bases unmatched: 2. The CDR3 runs to 12 residues. The germline V gene has CDR1 SQVTM and CDR2 ANQGSEA. CDR3 nucleotides: TGCAGCGTTGAAGTGAGCGGGAGGGAGCAGTTCTTC. Amino acids: CSVEVSGREQFF.

This clonotype was counted ten times or more. This sequence joins TRBV14 and TRBJ2-7; 9 positions agree with TRBD1. Germline V gene data show CDR1 as SGHDN and CDR2 as FVKESK. The junction had 3 bases not matched to a gene; V was cut back by 4 bases and J by 2 bases. The CDR3 is 14 amino acids. In DNA form, the CDR3 reads TGTGCCAGCAGCCCGACAGGGGGAACCTACGAGCAGTACTTC. Translating gives CASSPTGGTYEQYF.

In its sample, this clonotype was seen many times. The CDR3 nucleotides read TGTGCCAGCTCCCTGGGGCCCGAGGGGCAGCAGTACTTC. Translation: CASSLGPEGQQYF. The V and J genes are TRBV18 and TRBJ2-7; D possibly matches TRBD1 or TRBD2 (5 bases each). V lost 6 bases to trimming and J lost 8 bases, with 17 bases between them. CDR1 and CDR2 (germline): KGHSH, LQKENI. This CDR3 region has 13 residues. Full variable domain (outside the CDR3, taken from reference TRBV18 and TRBJ2-7): NAGVMQNPRHLVRRRGQEARLRCSPMKGHSHVYWYRQLPEEGLKFMVYLQKENIIDESGMPKERFSAEFPKEGPSILRIQQVVRGDSAAYFCASSLGPEGQQYFGPGTRLTVT.

The chain links TRBV2 to TRBJ2-3; D remains ambiguous. Germline-derived CDR1 and CDR2 are SNHLY and FYNNEI. CDR3 length equals 15 residues. Trimming pared 3 bases from V and 3 bases from J, leaving 13 bases between. Here the CDR3 reads CASSDHSIATDTQYF. In nucleotides, the CDR3 is TGTGCCAGCAGTGATCATAGCATCGCGACAGATACGCAGTATTTT.

A word on this clonotype: A much larger clone differs from this one at a single base, so this may be a read error. V gene TRBV6-5 combines with J gene TRBJ1-5, with 9 bases identical to TRBD1. The CDR3 loop spans 14 amino acids. Germline V gene lookup returns CDR1 MNHEY and CDR2 SVGAGI. The CDR3 DNA follows: TGTGCCAGCAGTAGGACAGGGGCTGGTCAGCACCAGCATTTT. Amino acid sequence: CASSRTGAGQHQHF.

This clonotype has ten or more counts. CDR3 sequence (DNA): TGCAGTGCTAGACCAGACAGGGCGTGGGGCACAGATACGCAGTATTTT. It yields the protein CSARPDRAWGTDTQYF. The chain has TRBV20-1 and TRBJ2-3; 7 bases fit TRBD1. Germline V lookup: CDR1 DFQATT, CDR2 SNEGSKA (reference sequence). The trim removed 2 bases at V and 1 base at J, leaving 9 bases unmatched. The CDR3 is made up of 16 amino acids.

The V and J genes are TRBV29-1 and TRBJ2-5; D not certain. The CDR3 contains 15 residues. The germline V and J ends were trimmed by 6 bases and 3 bases, with 20 bases remaining between them. Germline V gene sequence: CDR1 SQVTM, CDR2 ANQGSEA. The CDR3 region has the DNA TGCAGCGTCTCAAGTCGGGCCAGTCCGGAAGAGACCCAGTACTTC. Translating gives CSVSSRASPEETQYF.

The rearrangement links TRBV5-1 to TRBJ2-7, with 8 bases matching TRBD2. Germline V gene sequence: CDR1 SGHRS, CDR2 YFSETQ. This CDR3 is built from 15 residues. With 1 base clipped from V and 0 bases from J, the junction kept 3 bases outside the gene matches. CDR3 sequence reads: CASSLSRGDSYEQYF. DNA of the CDR3: TGCGCCAGCAGCTTGTCGCGGGGGGACTCCTACGAGCAGTACTTC.

The V and J genes are TRBV5-6 and TRBJ2-7; D gene ambiguous. V lost 0 bases to trimming and J lost 4 bases, with 17 bases between them. This CDR3 has 16 amino acids. Germline V gene sequence: CDR1 SGHDT, CDR2 YYEEEE. The CDR3 region has the DNA TGTGCCAGCAGCTTGGAGGCTAGTAATTCGGTTTACGAGCAGTACTTC. Its protein product is CASSLEASNSVYEQYF. Full variable domain (remainder filled in from reference TRBV5-6 and TRBJ2-7): DAGVTQSPTHLIKTRGQQVTLRCSPKSGHDTVSWYQQALGQGPQFIFQYYEEEERQRGNFPDRFSGHQFPNYSSELNVNALLLGDSALYLCASSLEASNSVYEQYFGPGTRLTVT.

This clonotype was seen a few times. The chain links TRBV27 to TRBJ1-5; the match to TRBD1 covers 7 bases. Germline CDR1 and CDR2: MNHEY and SMNVEV (reference sequence). The length of the CDR3 is 13 residues. V dropped 10 bases and J dropped 4; count of bases not matched to a gene: 7. The CDR3 here is CATSEQGNQPQHF. CDR3 nucleotide sequence: TGTGCCACGTCCGAACAGGGGAATCAGCCCCAGCATTTT.

This clonotype was seen a handful of times. J is TRBJ2-1 and V is TRBV18; tentative D call: TRBD1 (5 bases). The CDR3 is 13 amino acids. Germline V gene data show CDR1 as KGHSH and CDR2 as LQKENI. V lost 3 bases and J 8 bases, leaving 11 bases between the germline ends. Here the CDR3 DNA reads TGTGCCAGCTCACCCCAGGGTGCCCATGAGCAGTTCTTC. This sequence encodes CASSPQGAHEQFF. Supplemented by reference TRBV18 and TRBJ2-1, the full variable domain reads NAGVMQNPRHLVRRRGQEARLRCSPMKGHSHVYWYRQLPEEGLKFMVYLQKENIIDESGMPKERFSAEFPKEGPSILRIQQVVRGDSAAYFCASSPQGAHEQFFGPGTRLTVL.

The table lists this clonotype with a few counts. V is TRBV20-1 and J is TRBJ2-3; possible D gene TRBD2, 6 bases. Per germline, CDR1 DFQATT and CDR2 SNEGSKA (reference sequence). CDR3 size: 14 residues. V gave up 6 bases and J gave up 4 bases, with 17 bases separating them. CDR3 DNA sequence: TGCAGTGCCACTACTCAGTCGGGGGCAGATACGCAGTATTTT. The encoded protein is CSATTQSGADTQYF.

This clonotype was observed many times. This chain links TRBV6-4 with TRBJ1-5; no clear D gene. CDR3 length equals 15 residues. The germline gives CDR1 MRHNA, CDR2 SNTAGT. V was cut by 3 bases and J by 5 bases, with 14 bases left in between. For the CDR3, the DNA is TGTGCCAGCAGTGATTCCGGACGAACTGATCAGCCCCAGCATTTT. This sequence encodes CASSDSGRTDQPQHF.